This is a list of T cell receptor beta chains from one sample in a study of blood T cell repertoires in COVID-19. Here immunoSEQ multiplex PCR was the method, and the copy in TCRdb shows in-frame clones only, minus some. This sample has roughly 61,000 clones, with 73% found just once. The sequenced sample consisted of peripheral blood. All receptors come from an older woman with acute or convalescent COVID-19. CDR3s include the opening cysteine and the closing phenylalanine or tryptophan. Fields, in order: clone size, J gene, V gene, D gene, CDR3 protein, CDR3 DNA. The D gene is left open where the match is weak. Size is omitted from some rows. Given values are once, few, many or a class for expanded clones.

>few|TRBJ2-2|TRBV6-4|-
CASSERETGELFF
TGTGCCAGCAGTGAGCGGGAAACCGGGGAGCTGTTTTTT
>-|TRBJ2-6|TRBV3-1/TRBV3-2|TRBD1
CASSRDRTNSGANVLTF
TGTGCCAGCAGCCGGGACAGAACTAACTCTGGGGCCAACGTCCTGACTTTC
>-|TRBJ2-1|TRBV27|-
CASRQYSGQGNEQFF
TGTGCCAGCAGGCAGTACTCGGGGCAGGGGAATGAGCAGTTCTTC
>-|TRBJ1-1|TRBV29-1|-
CIGQLNTEAFF
TGCATCGGACAGTTAAACACTGAAGCTTTCTTT
>-|TRBJ1-4|TRBV2|-
CASSGRVHEKLFF
TGTGCCAGCAGTGGCAGGGTTCATGAAAAACTGTTTTTT
>-|TRBJ1-1|TRBV12-3/TRBV12-4|TRBD1
CASSLSGTGSTFF
TGTGCCAGCAGTTTAAGCGGGACAGGTAGCACTTTCTTT
>-|TRBJ2-3|TRBV5-8|-
CASSAHRGTDTQYF
TGTGCCAGCAGTGCCCACCGAGGCACAGATACGCAGTATTTT
>-|TRBJ2-1|TRBV5-4|-
CASSLVQGGLRSYNEQFF
TGTGCCAGCAGCTTGGTACAGGGAGGGCTACGTTCCTACAATGAGCAGTTCTTC
>-|TRBJ2-5|TRBV27|-
CASSAQGKGTQYF
TGTGCCAGCAGTGCGCAGGGCAAGGGGACCCAGTACTTC
>once|TRBJ2-5|TRBV10-1|TRBD2
CASPLAAGGRYQETQYF
TGCGCCAGCCCCCTGGCGGCGGGGGGGCGGTACCAAGAGACCCAGTACTTC
>-|TRBJ1-1|TRBV2|-
CASRTDGMNTEAFF
TGTGCCAGCAGGACGGACGGGATGAACACTGAAGCTTTCTTT
>-|TRBJ2-6|TRBV5-6|-
CASSLNAQGRANVLTF
TGTGCCAGCAGCTTGAACGCGCAGGGTAGGGCCAACGTCCTGACTTTC
>-|TRBJ1-2|TRBV5-1|TRBD1
CASARTGVGYGYTF
TGCGCCAGCGCTAGGACAGGGGTTGGATATGGCTACACCTTC
>-|TRBJ1-2|TRBV30|TRBD1
CAWSTGTVYGYTF
TGTGCCTGGTCCACCGGGACAGTATATGGCTACACCTTC
>once|TRBJ1-1|TRBV10-1|-
CASSDDLPGTEAFF
TGCGCCAGCAGTGACGACCTCCCGGGCACTGAAGCTTTCTTT
>-|TRBJ2-3|TRBV7-9|-
CASSRQSLSTDTQYF
TGTGCCAGCAGCAGACAGTCACTTAGCACAGATACGCAGTATTTT
>once|TRBJ1-1|TRBV30|-
CACDTVGTEAFF
TGTGCCTGCGATACCGTCGGCACTGAAGCTTTCTTT
>once|TRBJ1-2|TRBV7-8|TRBD1
CASSPTGGGYGYTF
TGTGCCAGCAGCCCGACAGGGGGCGGGTATGGCTACACCTTC
>-|TRBJ2-4|TRBV19|TRBD1
CASSTTGGQGSDIAKNIQYF
TGTGCCAGTAGTACTACGGGGGGACAGGGAAGTGATATAGCCAAAAACATTCAGTACTTC
>-|TRBJ1-2|TRBV19|TRBD1
CASNIATGVVFYGYTF
TGTGCCAGTAACATCGCGACAGGGGTTGTCTTCTATGGCTACACCTTC
>-|TRBJ1-5|TRBV5-1|TRBD1
CASSRTGGGNQPQHF
TGCGCCAGCAGCAGGACAGGGGGCGGCAATCAGCCCCAGCATTTT
>-|TRBJ2-1|TRBV5-4|TRBD1
CASSQGRGRTGYNEQFF
TGTGCCAGCAGCCAGGGCAGGGGGCGTACAGGCTACAATGAGCAGTTCTTC
>-|TRBJ1-2|TRBV5-6|-
CASRSGLMTYGYTF
TGTGCCAGCAGATCCGGACTGATGACTTATGGCTACACCTTC
>-|TRBJ1-6|TRBV7-8|-
CASSLALLGNSPLHF
TGTGCCAGCAGCCTAGCGCTCCTGGGCAATTCACCCCTCCACTTT
>-|TRBJ1-1|TRBV4-2|-
CASSVGRGLREAFF
TGTGCCAGCAGCGTAGGACGGGGACTTCGTGAAGCTTTCTTT
>-|TRBJ2-1|TRBV5-1|-
CASSSVPGVSNEQFF
TGCGCCAGCAGCTCGGTTCCAGGGGTTAGCAATGAGCAGTTCTTC
>-|TRBJ2-4|TRBV7-9|TRBD2
CASSPPPSGYRVIQYF
TGTGCCAGCAGCCCGCCGCCTAGCGGTTATCGGGTCATTCAGTACTTC
>-|TRBJ2-1|TRBV27|-
CASSLWKGDNEQFF
TGTGCCAGCAGTTTATGGAAGGGGGACAATGAGCAGTTCTTC
>-|TRBJ2-1|TRBV5-6|-
CASSLLSLGNEQFF
TGTGCCAGCAGCTTGCTCTCGCTCGGGAATGAGCAGTTCTTC
>few|TRBJ2-2|TRBV11-3|TRBD1
CASSLEYRGQNTGELFF
TGTGCCAGCAGCTTAGAGTACAGGGGGCAGAACACCGGGGAGCTGTTTTTT
>-|TRBJ1-2|TRBV6-5|-
CASSHLGGGGYTF
TGTGCCAGCAGTCACCTGGGGGGAGGCGGCTACACCTTC
>-|TRBJ2-3|TRBV7-3|TRBD2
CASSFTSGGYTDTQYF
TGTGCCAGCAGCTTCACTAGCGGGGGCTACACAGATACGCAGTATTTT
>-|TRBJ2-5|TRBV9|-
CASSVGGGVRTQYF
TGTGCCAGCAGCGTAGGGGGGGGCGTAAGGACCCAGTACTTC
>-|TRBJ2-1|TRBV30|TRBD1
CAWMRDSSYNEQFF
TGTGCCTGGATGAGGGACAGCTCCTACAATGAGCAGTTCTTC
>-|TRBJ2-5|TRBV3-1/TRBV3-2|TRBD1
CASSQAQRGGGETQYF
TGTGCCAGCAGCCAAGCGCAGCGAGGGGGCGGAGAGACCCAGTACTTC